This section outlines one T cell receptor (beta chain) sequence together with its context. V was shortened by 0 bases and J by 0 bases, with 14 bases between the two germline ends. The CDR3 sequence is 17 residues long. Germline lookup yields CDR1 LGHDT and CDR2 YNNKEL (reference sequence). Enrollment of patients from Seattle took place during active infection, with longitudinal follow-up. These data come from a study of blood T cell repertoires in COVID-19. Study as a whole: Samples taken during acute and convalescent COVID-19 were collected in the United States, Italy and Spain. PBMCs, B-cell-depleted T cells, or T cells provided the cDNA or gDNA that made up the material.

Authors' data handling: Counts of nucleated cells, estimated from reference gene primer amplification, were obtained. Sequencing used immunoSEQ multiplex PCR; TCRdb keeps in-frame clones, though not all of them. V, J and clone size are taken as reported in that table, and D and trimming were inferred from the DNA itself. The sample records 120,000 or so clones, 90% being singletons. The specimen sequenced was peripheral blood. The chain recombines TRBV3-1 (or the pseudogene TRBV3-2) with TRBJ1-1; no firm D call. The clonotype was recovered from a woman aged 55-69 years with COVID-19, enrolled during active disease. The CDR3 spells CASSQEGGGLLNTEAFF. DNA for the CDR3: TGTGCCAGCAGCCAAGAAGGAGGCGGCTTATTGAACACTGAAGCTTTCTTT.